These T cell receptor beta chains were read from a single sample in a study of long-term antiretroviral therapy in people with HIV. The data were produced by immunoSEQ multiplex PCR, yet TCRdb's version contains in-frame clones alone and is incomplete. Of about 22,000 clones in the sample, about four fifths were seen once. This specimen was unsorted PBMCs, taken almost 6 years after starting antiretroviral therapy. The source is a young man with HIV. Both conserved end residues are part of each CDR3. The order of the fields is D gene, V gene, J gene, clone size, CDR3 protein, CDR3 DNA. D genes are given only for firm matches. Only some rows state a clone size, as once, few, many or a class for expanded clones.

TRBD1	TRBV9	TRBJ1-6	once	CASSAGGFKNSPLHF	TGTGCCAGCAGCGCAGGGGGCTTTAAGAATTCACCCCTCCACTTT
TRBD1	TRBV4-3	TRBJ1-5	NA	CASSHGTGGGQPQHF	TGCGCCAGCAGCCACGGGACAGGGGGCGGTCAGCCCCAGCATTTT
NA	TRBV6-5	TRBJ2-2	NA	CASLGRGGTGELFF	TGTGCCAGCCTCGGGCGGGGCGGCACCGGGGAGCTGTTTTTT
TRBD2	TRBV4-3	TRBJ2-1	NA	CASSQDRREAIYNEQFF	TGCGCCAGCAGCCAAGATAGGCGGGAGGCTATCTACAATGAGCAGTTCTTC
NA	TRBV7-6	TRBJ2-2	NA	CASSLRGSANTGELFF	TGTGCCAGCAGCTTAAGGGGCAGCGCGAACACCGGGGAGCTGTTTTTT
NA	TRBV30	TRBJ1-5	once	CAWRDSASGPQHF	TGTGCCTGGAGGGACAGCGCCTCAGGGCCCCAGCATTTT
TRBD1	TRBV6-5	TRBJ1-5	NA	CASSYDRDQPQHF	TGTGCCAGCAGTTACGACAGGGATCAGCCCCAGCATTTT
TRBD1	TRBV5-4	TRBJ2-7	NA	CASSFAVGQSGYEQYF	TGTGCCAGCAGCTTTGCGGTGGGACAGTCAGGGTACGAGCAGTACTTC
NA	TRBV28	TRBJ2-7	NA	CASSPRESGNYEQYF	TGTGCCAGCAGTCCCCGGGAAAGCGGTAACTACGAGCAGTACTTC
TRBD1	TRBV13	TRBJ1-2	NA	CASSLGQGTNYGYTF	TGTGCCAGCAGCTTAGGACAGGGGACCAACTATGGCTACACCTTC
TRBD2	TRBV6-6	TRBJ2-5	NA	CASTSGGWAQYF	TGTGCCAGCACTAGCGGGGGGTGGGCCCAGTACTTC
TRBD2	TRBV7-8	TRBJ2-3	once	CASRLRGRGADTQYF	TGTGCCAGCAGGCTTAGGGGACGGGGGGCAGATACGCAGTATTTT
TRBD2	TRBV10-3	TRBJ2-7	NA	CAISVASGYEQYF	TGTGCCATCAGTGTAGCTAGCGGCTACGAGCAGTACTTC
NA	TRBV7-9	TRBJ2-5	NA	CASSQRYQETQYF	TGTGCCAGCAGCCAGAGGTACCAAGAGACCCAGTACTTC
TRBD1	TRBV5-1	TRBJ2-2	NA	CASSLGDRNTGELFF	TGCGCCAGCAGCTTGGGGGACAGAAACACCGGGGAGCTGTTTTTT
NA	TRBV28	TRBJ2-1	NA	CASSFSRGGGRTYEQFF	TGTGCCAGCAGTTTCTCCAGGGGCGGGGGCCGTACTTATGAGCAGTTCTTC
NA	TRBV21-1	TRBJ2-1	few	CASSPSYEQFF	TGTGCCAGCAGCCCCAGCTATGAGCAGTTCTTC
NA	TRBV10-3	TRBJ2-7	NA	CAISYVTGRGAWEQYF	TGTGCCATCAGTTACGTAACAGGTCGTGGTGCTTGGGAGCAGTACTTC
TRBD1	TRBV6-6	TRBJ1-1	NA	CASTLTGSETEAFF	TGTGCCAGCACTTTGACAGGGAGTGAAACTGAAGCTTTCTTT
NA	TRBV18	TRBJ2-1	NA	CASSPPASEQFF	TGTGCCAGCTCACCACCCGCTAGTGAGCAGTTCTTC
NA	TRBV10-3	TRBJ1-5	NA	CAIGTDSNQPQHF	TGTGCCATCGGGACCGATAGCAATCAGCCCCAGCATTTT
NA	TRBV4-3	TRBJ1-1	once	CASSQDLSENTEAFF	TGCGCCAGCAGCCAAGATTTATCGGAGAACACTGAAGCTTTCTTT
NA	TRBV27	TRBJ2-7	NA	CASSIPNRATYEQYF	TGTGCCAGCAGTATCCCAAACAGGGCAACCTACGAGCAGTACTTC
NA	TRBV7-9	TRBJ1-1	NA	CASSSLRLGNTEAFF	TGTGCCAGCAGCTCGCTCAGGCTTGGGAACACTGAAGCTTTCTTT
TRBD1	TRBV7-9	TRBJ1-4	NA	CASSLGQGQTEKLFF	TGTGCCAGCAGCCTCGGACAGGGCCAAACGGAAAAACTGTTTTTT
TRBD2	TRBV13	TRBJ2-1	NA	CASSLGSGKNNEQFF	TGTGCCAGCAGCTTAGGTAGCGGGAAGAACAATGAGCAGTTCTTC
NA	TRBV19	TRBJ1-5	few	CASTTKRDSNQPQHF	TGTGCCAGTACCACGAAGAGAGATAGCAATCAGCCCCAGCATTTT
NA	TRBV6-1	TRBJ2-1	NA	CASRKEYEQFF	TGTGCCAGCAGGAAGGAATATGAGCAGTTCTTC
NA	TRBV28	TRBJ2-7	NA	CASRRGAEQYF	TGTGCCAGCAGAAGGGGAGCCGAGCAGTACTTC
TRBD1	TRBV4-3	TRBJ2-1	NA	CASSQVGQGLDEQFF	TGCGCCAGCAGCCAAGTAGGACAGGGGTTGGATGAGCAGTTCTTC
TRBD1	TRBV11-2	TRBJ1-4	once	CASSSPGQAEKLFF	TGTGCCAGCAGCTCCCCGGGACAGGCCGAAAAACTGTTTTTT
NA	TRBV20-1	TRBJ1-1	NA	CSASSVEAFF	TGCAGTGCTAGTTCCGTTGAAGCTTTCTTT
NA	TRBV29-1	TRBJ2-5	NA	CSVEKPLSPHGTQYF	TGCAGCGTTGAAAAGCCTCTAAGCCCTCACGGGACCCAGTACTTC
NA	TRBV18	TRBJ1-1	NA	CASSPYGGARSTEAFF	TGTGCCAGCTCACCATATGGGGGGGCCCGGAGCACTGAAGCTTTCTTT
TRBD1	TRBV6-5	TRBJ2-5	NA	CASSPGGLGETQYF	TGTGCCAGCAGTCCAGGGGGCCTTGGGGAGACCCAGTACTTC
NA	TRBV11-2	TRBJ2-5	NA	CASNLRETQYF	TGTGCCAGCAACTTGAGGGAGACCCAGTACTTC
NA	TRBV4-1	TRBJ1-1	NA	CASSQTEMNTEAFF	TGCGCCAGCAGCCAAACAGAGATGAACACTGAAGCTTTCTTT
NA	TRBV7-3	TRBJ2-7	NA	CASSFRPAGEQYF	TGTGCCAGCAGCTTTAGGCCGGCGGGCGAGCAGTACTTC
NA	TRBV28	TRBJ1-2	NA	CASNTAARYYGYTF	TGTGCCAGCAATACGGCCGCGCGATACTATGGCTACACCTTC
NA	TRBV14	TRBJ1-6	once	CASSQVSTLSPLHF	TGTGCCAGCAGCCAAGTCAGTACTTTATCACCCCTCCACTTT
TRBD2	TRBV9	TRBJ2-7	NA	CASSEPLTSGSNEQYF	TGTGCCAGCAGCGAGCCCCTGACTAGCGGGAGTAACGAGCAGTACTTC
TRBD1	TRBV6-5	TRBJ1-5	NA	CASRNRGRKEPQHF	TGTGCCAGCAGAAACAGGGGTAGGAAGGAGCCCCAGCATTTT
TRBD2	TRBV25-1	TRBJ2-7	NA	CASSTPGRDEQYF	TGTGCCAGCAGTACCCCCGGGAGGGACGAGCAGTACTTC
NA	TRBV28	TRBJ1-1	NA	CASSVRLGAATEAFF	TGTGCCAGCAGTGTACGACTGGGGGCGGCCACTGAAGCTTTCTTT
TRBD1	TRBV27	TRBJ1-5	NA	CASSQGASNQPQHF	TGTGCCAGCAGTCAGGGGGCTAGCAATCAGCCCCAGCATTTT